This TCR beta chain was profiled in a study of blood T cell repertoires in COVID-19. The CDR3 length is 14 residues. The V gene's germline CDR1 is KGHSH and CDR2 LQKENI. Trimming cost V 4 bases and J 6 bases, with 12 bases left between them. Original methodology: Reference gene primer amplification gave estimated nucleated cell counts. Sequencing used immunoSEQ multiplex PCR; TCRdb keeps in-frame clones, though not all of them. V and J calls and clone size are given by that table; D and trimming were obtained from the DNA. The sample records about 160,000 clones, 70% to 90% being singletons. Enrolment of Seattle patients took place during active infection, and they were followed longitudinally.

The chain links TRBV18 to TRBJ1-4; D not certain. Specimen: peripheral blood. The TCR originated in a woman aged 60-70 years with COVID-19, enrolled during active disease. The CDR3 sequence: CASSQNLGYEKLFF. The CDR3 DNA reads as TGTGCCAGCTCACAAAATCTAGGATATGAAAAACTGTTTTTT.